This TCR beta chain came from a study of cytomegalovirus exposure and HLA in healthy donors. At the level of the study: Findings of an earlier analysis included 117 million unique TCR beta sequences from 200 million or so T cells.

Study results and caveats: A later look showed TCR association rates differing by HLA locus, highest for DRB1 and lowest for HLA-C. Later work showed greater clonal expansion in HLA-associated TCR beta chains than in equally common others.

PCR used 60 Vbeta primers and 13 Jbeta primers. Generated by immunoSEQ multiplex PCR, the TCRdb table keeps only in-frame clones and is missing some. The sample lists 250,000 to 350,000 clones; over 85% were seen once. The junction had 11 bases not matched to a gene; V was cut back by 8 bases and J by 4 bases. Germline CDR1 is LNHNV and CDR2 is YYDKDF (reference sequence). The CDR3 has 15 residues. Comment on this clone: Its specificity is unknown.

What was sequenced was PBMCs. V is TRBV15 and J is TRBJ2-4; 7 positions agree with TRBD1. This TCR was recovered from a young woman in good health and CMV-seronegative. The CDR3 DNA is TGTGCCACCTCCCATGGTCTGGACAGGAAAAACATTCAGTACTTC. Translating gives CATSHGLDRKNIQYF.